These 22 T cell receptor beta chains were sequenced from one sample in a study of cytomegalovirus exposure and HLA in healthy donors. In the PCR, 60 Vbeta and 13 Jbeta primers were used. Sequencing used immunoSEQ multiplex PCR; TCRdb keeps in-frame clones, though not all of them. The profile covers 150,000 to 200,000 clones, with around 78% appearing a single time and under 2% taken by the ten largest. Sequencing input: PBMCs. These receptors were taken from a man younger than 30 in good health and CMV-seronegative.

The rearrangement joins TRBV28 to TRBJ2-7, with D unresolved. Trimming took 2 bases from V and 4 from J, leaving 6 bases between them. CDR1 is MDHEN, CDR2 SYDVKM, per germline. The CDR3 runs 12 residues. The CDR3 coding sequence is TGTGCCAGCAGTTTAAAACTATACGAGCAGTACTTC. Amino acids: CASSLKLYEQYF. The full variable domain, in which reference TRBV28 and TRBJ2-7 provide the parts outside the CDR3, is DVKVTQSSRYLVKRTGEKVFLECVQDMDHENMFWYRQDPGLGLRLIYFSYDVKMKEKGDIPEGYSVSREKKERFSLILESASTNQTSMYLCASSLKLYEQYFGPGTRLTVT.

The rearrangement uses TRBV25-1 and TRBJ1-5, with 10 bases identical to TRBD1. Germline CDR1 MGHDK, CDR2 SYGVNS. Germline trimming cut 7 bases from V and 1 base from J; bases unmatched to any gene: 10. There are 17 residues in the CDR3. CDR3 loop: CASKDLRGQGSNQPQHF. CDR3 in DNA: TGTGCCAGCAAAGATTTAAGGGGACAGGGGAGCAATCAGCCCCAGCATTTT.

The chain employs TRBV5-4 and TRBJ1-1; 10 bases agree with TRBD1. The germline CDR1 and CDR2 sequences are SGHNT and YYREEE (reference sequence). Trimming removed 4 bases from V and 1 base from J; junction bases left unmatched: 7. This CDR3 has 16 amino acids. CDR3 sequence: CASSNQDRGWNTEAFF. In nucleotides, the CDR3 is TGTGCCAGCAGCAACCAGGACAGGGGGTGGAACACTGAAGCTTTCTTT.

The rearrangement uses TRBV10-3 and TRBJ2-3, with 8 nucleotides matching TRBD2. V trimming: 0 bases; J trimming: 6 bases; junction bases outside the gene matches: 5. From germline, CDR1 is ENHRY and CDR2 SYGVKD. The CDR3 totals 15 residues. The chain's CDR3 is CAISESFGGADTQYF. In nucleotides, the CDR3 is TGTGCCATCAGTGAGTCGTTCGGGGGGGCCGATACGCAGTATTTT.

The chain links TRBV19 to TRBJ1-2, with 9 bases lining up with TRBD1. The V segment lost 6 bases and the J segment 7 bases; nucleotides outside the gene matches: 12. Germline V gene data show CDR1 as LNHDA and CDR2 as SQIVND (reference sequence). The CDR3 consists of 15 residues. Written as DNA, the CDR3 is TGTGCCAGTAGACGTCCCGGGACAGGGAACGGTGGCTACACCTTC. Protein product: CASRRPGTGNGGYTF.

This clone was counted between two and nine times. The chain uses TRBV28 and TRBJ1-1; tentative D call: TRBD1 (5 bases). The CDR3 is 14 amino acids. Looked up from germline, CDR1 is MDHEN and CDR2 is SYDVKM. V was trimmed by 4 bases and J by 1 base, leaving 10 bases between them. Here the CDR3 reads CASSSAGGNTEAFF. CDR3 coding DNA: TGTGCCAGCAGTTCCGCCGGGGGGAACACTGAAGCTTTCTTT. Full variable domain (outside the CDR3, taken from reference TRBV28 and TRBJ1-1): DVKVTQSSRYLVKRTGEKVFLECVQDMDHENMFWYRQDPGLGLRLIYFSYDVKMKEKGDIPEGYSVSREKKERFSLILESASTNQTSMYLCASSSAGGNTEAFFGQGTRLTVV.

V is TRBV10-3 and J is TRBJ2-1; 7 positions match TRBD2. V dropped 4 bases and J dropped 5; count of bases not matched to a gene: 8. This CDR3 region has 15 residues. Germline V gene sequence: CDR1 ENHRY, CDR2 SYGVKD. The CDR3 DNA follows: TGTGCCATCAGTGTTAGGGGAGGGGTGGACAATGAGCAGTTCTTC. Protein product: CAISVRGGVDNEQFF.

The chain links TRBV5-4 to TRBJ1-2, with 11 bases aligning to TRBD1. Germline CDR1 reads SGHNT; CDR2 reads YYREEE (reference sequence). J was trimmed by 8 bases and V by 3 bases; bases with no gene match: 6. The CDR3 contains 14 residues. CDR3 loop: CASSSGQGARGYTF. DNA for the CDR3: TGTGCCAGCAGCTCAGGACAGGGGGCGCGAGGCTACACCTTC.

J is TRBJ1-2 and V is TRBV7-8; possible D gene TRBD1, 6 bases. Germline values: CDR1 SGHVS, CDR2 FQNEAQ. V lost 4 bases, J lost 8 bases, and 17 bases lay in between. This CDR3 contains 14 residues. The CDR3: CASSYGGRVLGYTF. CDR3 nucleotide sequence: TGTGCCAGCAGCTATGGGGGCAGGGTTCTGGGCTACACCTTC.

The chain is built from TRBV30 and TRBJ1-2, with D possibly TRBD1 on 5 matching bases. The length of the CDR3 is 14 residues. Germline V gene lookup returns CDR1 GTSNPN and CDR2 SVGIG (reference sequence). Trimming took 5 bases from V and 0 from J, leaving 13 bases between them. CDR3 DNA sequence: TGTGCCTGGTGGGGCGGGGAAGCTAACTATGGCTACACCTTC. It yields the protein CAWWGGEANYGYTF.

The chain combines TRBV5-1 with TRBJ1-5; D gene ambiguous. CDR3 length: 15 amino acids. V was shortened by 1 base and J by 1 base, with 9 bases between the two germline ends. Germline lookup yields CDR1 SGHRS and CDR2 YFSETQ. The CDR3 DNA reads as TGCGCCAGCAGCTTGTTCGGGGAGAGCAATCAGCCCCAGCATTTT. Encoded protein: CASSLFGESNQPQHF.

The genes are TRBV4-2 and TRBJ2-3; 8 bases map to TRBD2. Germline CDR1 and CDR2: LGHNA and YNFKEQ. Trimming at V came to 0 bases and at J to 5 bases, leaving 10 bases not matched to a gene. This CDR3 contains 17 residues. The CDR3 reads CASSQEGPPGGGDTQYF. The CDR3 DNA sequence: TGTGCCAGCAGCCAAGAGGGTCCCCCCGGGGGGGGAGATACGCAGTATTTT.

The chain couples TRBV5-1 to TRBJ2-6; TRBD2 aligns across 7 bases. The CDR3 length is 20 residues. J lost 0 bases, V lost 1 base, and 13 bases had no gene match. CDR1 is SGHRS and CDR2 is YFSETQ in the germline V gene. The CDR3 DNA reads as TGCGCCAGCAGCTTGTGGGGAATCGGCGGGGGTAGCTCTGGGGCCAACGTCCTGACTTTC. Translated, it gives CASSLWGIGGGSSGANVLTF.

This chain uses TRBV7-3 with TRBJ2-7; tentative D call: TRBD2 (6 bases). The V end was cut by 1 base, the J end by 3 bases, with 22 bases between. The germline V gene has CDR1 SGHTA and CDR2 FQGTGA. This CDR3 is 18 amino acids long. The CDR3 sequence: CASSLILAIIRGGYEQYF. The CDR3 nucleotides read TGTGCCAGCAGCTTAATCCTAGCTATAATAAGGGGAGGCTACGAGCAGTACTTC.

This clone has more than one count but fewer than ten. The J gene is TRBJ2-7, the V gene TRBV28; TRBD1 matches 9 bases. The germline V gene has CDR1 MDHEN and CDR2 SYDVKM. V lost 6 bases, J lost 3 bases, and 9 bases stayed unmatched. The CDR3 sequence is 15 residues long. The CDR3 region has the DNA TGTGCCAGCAGCCCTCAGGGGACAGGGAGCTACGAGCAGTACTTC. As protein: CASSPQGTGSYEQYF. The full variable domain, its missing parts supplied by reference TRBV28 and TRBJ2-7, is DVKVTQSSRYLVKRTGEKVFLECVQDMDHENMFWYRQDPGLGLRLIYFSYDVKMKEKGDIPEGYSVSREKKERFSLILESASTNQTSMYLCASSPQGTGSYEQYFGPGTRLTVT.

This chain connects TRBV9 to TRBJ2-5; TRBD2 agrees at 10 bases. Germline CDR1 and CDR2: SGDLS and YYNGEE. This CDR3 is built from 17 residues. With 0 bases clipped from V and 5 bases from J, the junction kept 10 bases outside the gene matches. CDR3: CASSVGPSGSIGETQYF. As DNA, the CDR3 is TGTGCCAGCAGCGTAGGTCCTAGCGGGAGTATCGGCGAGACCCAGTACTTC.

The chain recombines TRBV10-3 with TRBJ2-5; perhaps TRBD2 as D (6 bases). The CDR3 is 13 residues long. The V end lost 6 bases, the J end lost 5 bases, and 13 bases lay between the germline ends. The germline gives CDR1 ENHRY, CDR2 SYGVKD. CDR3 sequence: CAIRGDSGETQYF. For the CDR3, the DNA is TGTGCCATCAGAGGGGACTCCGGGGAGACCCAGTACTTC.

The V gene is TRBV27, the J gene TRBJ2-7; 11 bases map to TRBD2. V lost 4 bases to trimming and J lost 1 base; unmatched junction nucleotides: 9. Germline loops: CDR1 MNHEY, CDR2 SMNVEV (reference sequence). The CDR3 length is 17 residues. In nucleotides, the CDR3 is TGTGCCAGCAGTTGGGTAGCGGGGGGGCGAGGATCCTACGAGCAGTACTTC. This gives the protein CASSWVAGGRGSYEQYF.

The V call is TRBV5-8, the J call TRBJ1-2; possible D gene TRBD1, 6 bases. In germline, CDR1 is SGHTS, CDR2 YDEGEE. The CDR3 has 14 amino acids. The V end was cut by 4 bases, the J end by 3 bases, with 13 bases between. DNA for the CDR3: TGTGCCAGCAGCCAAGGGACACCCCACTATGGCTACACCTTC. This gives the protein CASSQGTPHYGYTF.

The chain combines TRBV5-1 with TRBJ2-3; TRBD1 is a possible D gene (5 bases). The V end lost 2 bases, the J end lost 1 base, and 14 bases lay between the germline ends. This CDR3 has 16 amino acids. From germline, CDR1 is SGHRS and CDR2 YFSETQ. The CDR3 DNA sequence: TGCGCCAGCAGCTTAAAAGCGTTAGGGGGCACAGATACGCAGTATTTT. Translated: CASSLKALGGTDTQYF.

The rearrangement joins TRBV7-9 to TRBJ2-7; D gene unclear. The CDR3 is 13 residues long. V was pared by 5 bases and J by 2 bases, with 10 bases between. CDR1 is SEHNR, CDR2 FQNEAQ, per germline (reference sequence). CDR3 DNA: TGTGCCAGCAGCCCCCCGGTTACCTACGAGCAGTACTTC. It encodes CASSPPVTYEQYF.

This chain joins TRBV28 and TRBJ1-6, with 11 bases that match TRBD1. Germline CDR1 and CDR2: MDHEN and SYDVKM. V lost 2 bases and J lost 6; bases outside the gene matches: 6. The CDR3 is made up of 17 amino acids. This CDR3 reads CASSLNFGTGGNSPLHF. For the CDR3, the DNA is TGTGCCAGCAGTTTAAATTTCGGGACAGGGGGTAATTCACCCCTCCACTTT.